This record concerns one T cell receptor (beta chain) sequence. Its antigen specificity is not known. Base qualities were left out, and no much larger clone turns up one base away. TCRdb names Illumina HiSeq 1500 as the instrument used. The public reads were reprocessed in TCRdb via fastp at Q25 and MiXCR, keeping in-frame beta chains. Rows with one shared CDR3 protein collapse into an entry with the most common genes and DNA. The sample table holds approximately 730,000 distinct CDR3 sequences, of which about 30% were seen once. Jointly, the top ten make up about 18% of the sample. There are 13 amino acids in the CDR3, from cysteine to phenylalanine inclusive. Solely the CDR3 DNA is kept, with 39 bases framed from the first base. As encoded in the germline V gene (reference sequence), CDR1 is DFQATT while CDR2 is SNEGSKA. After removal of 7 bases from V and 8 bases from J, the junction retains 7 bases not matched to a gene.

What the treatment or condition label conveys for this sample: in vitro stimulation with specific CMV peptide epitopes to enrich CMV-specific T cells. This entry is derived from a study of T cell repertoires in cytomegalovirus infection (dated by TCRdb to the late 2010s). For context, the study as a whole: Alongside well-studied HLA-B-restricted epitopes, the peptide stimulations were aimed at recently identified HLA-C-restricted CMV epitopes, whose presentation resists viral immunomodulation. Donor HLA type was relevant to the analysis, as public TCR beta signatures indicated carriage of CMV infection together with the matching HLA type. General findings and caveats noted by the study authors: In both this cohort and an independent approximately 350-donor cohort, the cumulative frequency of public TCR beta family members distinguished carriers of CMV infection plus the relevant HLA type. The ex vivo response was dominated by HLA-C-restricted CMV-specific TCR beta clonotypes, which also provided the single most frequent clonotype in two of eight donors.

Sequences were derived from cultured PBMCs, sampled from culture after CMV antigen stimulation. The clonotype originates from a human donor in good health (CMV status not recorded). Some clones in this sample may be carry-over from other donors' samples. This sequence uses TRBV20-1 and TRBJ2-1, and 11 junctional nucleotides match TRBD1. The CDR3 in this case is CSVRTGGRYEQFF. DNA sequence: TGCAGTGTTCGGACAGGGGGCAGGTATGAGCAGTTCTTC.